The 21 T cell receptor beta chains listed next were all sequenced from one sample in a study of shared clonotypes between healthy human individuals (dated by TCRdb to the early 2020s). Library generation was performed with the immunoSEQ multiplex PCR assay. The immuneACCESS repertoire file appears here via TCRdb, limited to in-frame rearrangements. These files lack a portion of the clones; in checked studies, under half of the deficit traces to unresolved V genes, and the cause of the others is not known. In all, the sample holds approximately 2,000,000 clones, and about nine tenths of those were seen once. The ten biggest clones cover more than 0.35% of the sample. The sample was naive CD4+ T cells from PBMCs. Reading the label with the study, this specimen's cell subset or site is: CD45RA+ positively selected. The receptors stem from a young man in good health. Some clones in this sample may be carry-over from other donors' samples.

CDR3 sequence (DNA): TGTGCCAGCAGTCCACACATGCATTCACCCCTCCACTTT. Translation: CASSPHMHSPLHF. The V call is TRBV6-5, the J call TRBJ1-6; D call uncertain. This CDR3 is 13 amino acids long. V lost 5 bases, J lost 8 bases, and 10 bases lay in between. The germline CDR1 and CDR2 sequences are MNHEY and SVGAGI.

The genes are TRBV7-9 and TRBJ2-6; D uncertain. Germline V gene data show CDR1 as SEHNR and CDR2 as FQNEAQ (reference sequence). This CDR3 is 16 amino acids long. Trimming left V 4 bases short and J 1 base short, with 11 bases between. This CDR3 is CASSSRSKSGANVLTF. The CDR3 bases are TGTGCCAGCAGCTCGCGATCGAAATCTGGGGCCAACGTCCTGACTTTC.

The V and J genes are TRBV5-4 and TRBJ2-5; 8 bases agree with TRBD1. The CDR3 sequence is 16 residues long. CDR1 is SGHNT, CDR2 YYREEE, per germline (reference sequence). The V and J ends lost 4 bases and 4 bases, in that order; junction bases with no gene match: 12. The CDR3 DNA reads as TGTGCCAGCAGCCCCAGTTGGTCAGGGGGCGCAGAGACCCAGTACTTC. Translated: CASSPSWSGGAETQYF.

This rearrangement joins TRBV6-5 to TRBJ2-7; 8 nucleotides line up with TRBD2. This CDR3 contains 16 residues. From germline, CDR1 is MNHEY and CDR2 SVGAGI. The V and J ends lost 4 bases and 3 bases, in that order; junction bases with no gene match: 11. The CDR3 sequence: CASSSPPGLGFYEQYF. The DNA of the CDR3 is TGTGCCAGCAGTTCTCCGCCGGGACTAGGGTTCTACGAGCAGTACTTC.

The rearrangement uses TRBV10-2 and TRBJ2-7; 10 positions agree with TRBD1. Trimming took 6 bases from V and 2 from J; bases not matched to a gene: 7. This CDR3 region has 15 residues. Germline loops: CDR1 WSHSY, CDR2 SAAADI. CDR3 amino acids: CASRFGTGDTYEQYF. DNA of the CDR3: TGCGCCAGCAGATTTGGGACAGGGGATACCTACGAGCAGTACTTC.

The chain has TRBV27 and TRBJ2-7; TRBD2 agrees at 9 bases. Germline CDR1 is MNHEY and CDR2 is SMNVEV (reference sequence). The CDR3 totals 14 residues. Trimming took 4 bases from V and 6 from J; bases not matched to a gene: 7. The CDR3 loop is CASSWGSGRGEQYF. The CDR3 DNA is TGTGCCAGCAGTTGGGGTAGCGGGAGAGGCGAGCAGTACTTC.

The chain uses TRBV4-1 and TRBJ2-4; D call uncertain. The CDR3 runs to 15 residues. Trimming pared 6 bases from V and 0 bases from J, leaving 12 bases between. Germline values: CDR1 MGHRA, CDR2 YSYEKL. CDR3 in amino acids: CASRHKVGAKNIQYF. The CDR3 DNA reads TGCGCCAGCAGACACAAGGTGGGAGCCAAAAACATTCAGTACTTC.

V is TRBV18 and J is TRBJ1-2; D remains unclear. This CDR3 spans 13 amino acids. The V end lost 3 bases, the J end lost 8 bases, and 13 bases lay between the germline ends. Per germline, CDR1 KGHSH and CDR2 LQKENI. As DNA, the CDR3 is TGTGCCAGCTCACCCGGACCGGGTCAGGGCTACACCTTC. It encodes CASSPGPGQGYTF.

This clone has a handful of counts. This chain links TRBV14 with TRBJ2-2, with 7 nucleotides matching TRBD2. From germline, CDR1 is SGHDN and CDR2 FVKESK. This CDR3 spans 17 amino acids. The junction had 10 bases not matched to a gene; V was cut back by 1 base and J by 5 bases. DNA for the CDR3: TGTGCCAGCAGCCAAGTGCGGGGGAGTGAGTATACCGGGGAGCTGTTTTTT. Translation gives CASSQVRGSEYTGELFF.

The chain recombines TRBV28 with TRBJ2-7; TRBD1 matches 7 bases. The CDR3 length is 15 residues. The ends lost 4 bases at V and 3 bases at J; junction bases unmatched: 9. Per germline, CDR1 MDHEN and CDR2 SYDVKM. The CDR3 protein is CASSSRQGWGYEQYF. CDR3 in DNA: TGTGCCAGCAGTTCCCGACAGGGTTGGGGCTACGAGCAGTACTTC.

The V and J genes are TRBV27 and TRBJ1-5; D is unclear. Germline V gives CDR1 MNHEY, CDR2 SMNVEV (reference sequence). The CDR3 loop spans 12 amino acids. Deletions cut 6 bases from V and 3 bases from J, with 6 bases between. The CDR3 coding sequence is TGTGCCAGCAGCCGAAACAATCAGCCCCAGCATTTT. This sequence encodes CASSRNNQPQHF.

The chain couples TRBV11-2 to TRBJ2-3; 8 nucleotides align to TRBD2. The ends lost 4 bases at V and 2 bases at J; junction bases unmatched: 8. The CDR3 sequence is 16 residues long. From germline, CDR1 is SGHAT and CDR2 FQNNGV. Here the CDR3 reads CASSSWSSGFTDTQYF. The CDR3 DNA follows: TGTGCCAGCAGCTCATGGTCTAGCGGGTTCACAGATACGCAGTATTTT.

The V gene is TRBV18, the J gene TRBJ1-2; D may be TRBD1 (6 bases). Germline V gene sequence: CDR1 KGHSH, CDR2 LQKENI. The V end was cut by 2 bases, the J end by 3 bases, with 10 bases between. The CDR3 loop spans 14 amino acids. Here the CDR3 reads CASSPGGWDYGYTF. In nucleotides, the CDR3 is TGTGCCAGCTCACCAGGGGGCTGGGACTATGGCTACACCTTC.

The J gene is TRBJ2-1, the V gene TRBV5-6, with 7 bases that match TRBD2. The germline V gene encodes CDR1 SGHDT and CDR2 YYEEEE. The CDR3 length is 16 residues. Unmatched junction bases numbered 7, after V lost 3 bases and J lost 1 base. For the CDR3, the DNA is TGTGCCAGCAGCTCCTTACTAGCGTCATCCTACAATGAGCAGTTCTTC. This translates into CASSSLLASSYNEQFF.

The genes are TRBV5-1 and TRBJ2-7; TRBD1 is a possible D gene (5 bases). V lost 0 bases, J lost 2 bases, and 12 bases lay in between. Germline-derived CDR1 and CDR2 are SGHRS and YFSETQ. The CDR3 is made up of 15 amino acids. In DNA, the CDR3 is TGCGCCAGCAGCTTGGGGGGCCACAAGCCCTACGAGCAGTACTTC. It translates to CASSLGGHKPYEQYF.

The rearrangement uses TRBV5-4 and TRBJ2-2, with 9 positions matching TRBD2. The V gene end was trimmed by 4 bases and the J gene end by 6 bases; junction bases not matched to a gene: 19. CDR3 length: 19 amino acids. CDR1 and CDR2 (germline): SGHNT, YYREEE (reference sequence). The CDR3 protein is CASSQGTTGLASWAGELFF. The CDR3 DNA sequence: TGTGCCAGCAGCCAAGGTACGACAGGACTAGCGAGCTGGGCCGGGGAGCTGTTTTTT.

Details on this clone: The same CDR3 can be traced to other DNA sequences in this sample. V is TRBV5-1 and J is TRBJ2-5; D not certain. Trimming left V 0 bases short and J 3 bases short, with 6 bases between. CDR3 size: 13 residues. From germline, CDR1 is SGHRS and CDR2 YFSETQ. DNA of the CDR3: TGCGCCAGCAGCTTGGGGACCAAAGAGACCCAGTACTTC. Protein product: CASSLGTKETQYF.

The V call is TRBV28, the J call TRBJ1-4; 7 nucleotides align to TRBD1. This CDR3 contains 13 residues. CDR1 and CDR2 (germline): MDHEN, SYDVKM. Trimming at V came to 2 bases and at J to 8 bases, leaving 2 bases not matched to a gene. The CDR3 nucleotides read TGTGCCAGCAGTTTAACAGGGGAGGAAAAACTGTTTTTT. This sequence encodes CASSLTGEEKLFF.

This chain connects TRBV14 to TRBJ2-7, with a weak D call TRBD1 (6 bases). Germline-derived CDR1 and CDR2 are SGHDN and FVKESK. This CDR3 is 16 amino acids long. The V end was cut by 2 bases, the J end by 0 bases, with 14 bases between. CDR3 region: CASSQPATGSSYEQYF. CDR3 in DNA: TGTGCCAGCAGCCAACCGGCAACAGGGTCCTCCTACGAGCAGTACTTC.

This sequence joins TRBV5-1 and TRBJ1-2, with 9 bases aligning to TRBD1. V gave up 4 bases and J gave up 10 bases; unmatched junction bases: 8. Germline V lookup: CDR1 SGHRS, CDR2 YFSETQ. The CDR3 is 13 residues long. DNA of the CDR3: TGCGCCAGCAGCCTAACAGGGGGCACAGACTACACCTTC. This sequence encodes CASSLTGGTDYTF.

The rearrangement uses TRBV27 and TRBJ2-2, with D unresolved. The V end was cut by 7 bases, the J end by 0 bases, with 0 bases between. The CDR3 has 11 amino acids. The germline V gene encodes CDR1 MNHEY and CDR2 SMNVEV (reference sequence). CDR3 sequence reads: CASTNTGELFF. The CDR3 coding sequence is TGTGCCAGCACGAACACCGGGGAGCTGTTTTTT.